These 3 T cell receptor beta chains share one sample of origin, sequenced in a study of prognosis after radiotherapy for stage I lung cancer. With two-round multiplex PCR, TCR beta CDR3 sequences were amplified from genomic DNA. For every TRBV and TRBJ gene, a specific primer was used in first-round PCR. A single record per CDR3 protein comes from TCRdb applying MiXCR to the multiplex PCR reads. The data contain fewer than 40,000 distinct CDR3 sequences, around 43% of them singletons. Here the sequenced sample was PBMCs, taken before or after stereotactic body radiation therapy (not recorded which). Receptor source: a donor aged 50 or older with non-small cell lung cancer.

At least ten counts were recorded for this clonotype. CDR3 nucleotides: TGTGCCAGCAGCTTGGGAGGTAATGAGCAGTTCTTC. Residues: CASSLGGNEQFF. The chain has TRBV5-6 and TRBJ2-1; D is unresolved. This CDR3 comprises 12 residues. Germline V CDR1 and CDR2: SGHDT, YYEEEE. Trimming removed 0 bases from V and 7 bases from J, with 5 bases in between.

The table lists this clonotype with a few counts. This CDR3 is CASRNGRVAKNIQYF. Written as DNA, the CDR3 is TGTGCCAGCAGAAACGGGAGGGTAGCCAAAAACATTCAGTACTTC. The chain joins TRBV2 to TRBJ2-4; 8 bases fit TRBD2. Germline-derived CDR1 and CDR2 are SNHLY and FYNNEI. The length of the CDR3 is 15 residues. J gave up 0 bases and V 6 bases, and 4 bases lay outside the gene matches.

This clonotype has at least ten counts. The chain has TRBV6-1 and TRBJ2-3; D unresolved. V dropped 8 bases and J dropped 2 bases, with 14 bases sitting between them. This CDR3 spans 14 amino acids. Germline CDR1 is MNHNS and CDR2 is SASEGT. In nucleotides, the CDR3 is TGTGCCAGCGGCACGTTCGGAACCACAGATACGCAGTATTTT. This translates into CASGTFGTTDTQYF.